This TCR beta chain was found in a study of spatial heterogeneity in lung cancer. Study-wide findings and caveats: The recorded estimate of tumor T cell coverage is 6% to 7% for alpha chains and roughly 12% for beta chains. Intratumoral expanded alpha and beta TCR counts were found to track tumor mutation counts.

This clonotype qualifies as medium-sized. Its target is not known. Little can be read into the size of this beta chain, an off-target read in a library designed for alpha chains. Unique molecular identifiers, one per molecule, were present on every TCR cDNA molecule. TCRdb redid the calling of the 5' RACE reads with MiXCR, one entry per CDR3 protein. The table lists under 2,000 distinct CDR3 sequences, about 19% of them singletons. This CDR3 is built from 17 residues. Germline V gene data show CDR1 as MNHNY and CDR2 as SVGAGI (reference sequence). The V end lost 8 bases, the J end lost 3 bases, and 22 bases lay between the germline ends. The time point was: sample taken at primary tumor resection. The authors sequenced whole RNA from tumor, nontumor lung or frozen PBMC without sorting.

The sample here was lung tumor tissue, taken at surgery. The origin of this receptor is a male donor with early-stage non-small cell lung cancer. This chain joins TRBV6-6 and TRBJ2-2; tentatively, D is TRBD2 (5 bases). The CDR3 loop reads CASREMARSMDTGELFF. Written as DNA, the CDR3 is TGTGCCAGCCGGGAAATGGCACGTTCAATGGACACCGGGGAGCTGTTTTTT.